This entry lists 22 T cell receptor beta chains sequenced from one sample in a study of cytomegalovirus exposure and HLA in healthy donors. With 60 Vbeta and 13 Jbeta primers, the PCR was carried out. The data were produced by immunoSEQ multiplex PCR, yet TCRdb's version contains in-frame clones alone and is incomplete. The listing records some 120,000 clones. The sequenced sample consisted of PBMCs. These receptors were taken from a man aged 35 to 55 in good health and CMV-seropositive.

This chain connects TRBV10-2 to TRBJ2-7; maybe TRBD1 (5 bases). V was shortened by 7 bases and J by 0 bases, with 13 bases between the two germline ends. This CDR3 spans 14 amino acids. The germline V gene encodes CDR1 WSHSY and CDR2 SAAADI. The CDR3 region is CASTSDSFSYEQYF. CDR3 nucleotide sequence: TGCGCCAGCACTAGTGACAGTTTCTCCTACGAGCAGTACTTC.

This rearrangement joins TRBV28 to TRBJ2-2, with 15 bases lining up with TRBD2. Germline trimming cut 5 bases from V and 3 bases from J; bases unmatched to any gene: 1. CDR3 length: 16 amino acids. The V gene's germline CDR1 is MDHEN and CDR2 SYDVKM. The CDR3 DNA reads TGTGCCAGCAGTAGGACTAGCGGGAGGGACACCGGGGAGCTGTTTTTT. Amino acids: CASSRTSGRDTGELFF.

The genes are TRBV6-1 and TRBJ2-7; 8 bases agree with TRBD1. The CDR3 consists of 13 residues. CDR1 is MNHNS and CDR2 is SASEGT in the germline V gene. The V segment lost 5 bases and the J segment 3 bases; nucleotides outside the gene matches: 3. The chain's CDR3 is CASSPTGGYEQYF. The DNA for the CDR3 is TGTGCCAGCAGTCCCACAGGGGGCTACGAGCAGTACTTC.

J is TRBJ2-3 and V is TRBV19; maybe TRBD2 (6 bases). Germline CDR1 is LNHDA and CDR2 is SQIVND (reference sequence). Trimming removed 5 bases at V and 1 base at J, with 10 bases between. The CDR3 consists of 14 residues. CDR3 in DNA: TGTGCCAGTAGTCTGGGACTCCGCACAGATACGCAGTATTTT. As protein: CASSLGLRTDTQYF.

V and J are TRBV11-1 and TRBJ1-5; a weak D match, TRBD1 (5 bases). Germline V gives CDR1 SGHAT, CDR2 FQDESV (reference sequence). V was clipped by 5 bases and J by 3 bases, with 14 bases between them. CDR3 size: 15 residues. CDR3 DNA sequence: TGTGCCAGCAGCCGAGACAGTTCGGACAATCAGCCCCAGCATTTT. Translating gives CASSRDSSDNQPQHF. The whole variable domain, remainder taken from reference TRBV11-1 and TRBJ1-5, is EAEVAQSPRYKITEKSQAVAFWCDPISGHATLYWYRQILGQGPELLVQFQDESVVDDSQLPKDRFSAERLKGVDSTLKIQPAELGDSAMYLCASSRDSSDNQPQHFGDGTRLSIL.

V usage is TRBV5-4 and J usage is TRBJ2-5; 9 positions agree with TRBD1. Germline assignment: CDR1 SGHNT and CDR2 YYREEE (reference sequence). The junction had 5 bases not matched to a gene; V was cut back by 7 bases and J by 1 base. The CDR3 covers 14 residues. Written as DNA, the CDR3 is TGTGCCAGCGGTCAACAGGGGGCCCAAGAGACCCAGTACTTC. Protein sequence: CASGQQGAQETQYF.

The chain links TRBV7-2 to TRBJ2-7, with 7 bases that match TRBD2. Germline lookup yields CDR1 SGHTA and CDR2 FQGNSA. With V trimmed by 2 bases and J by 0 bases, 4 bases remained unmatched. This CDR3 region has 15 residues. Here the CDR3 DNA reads TGTGCCAGCAGCTTATGGGGCGGGAGCTCCTACGAGCAGTACTTC. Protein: CASSLWGGSSYEQYF.

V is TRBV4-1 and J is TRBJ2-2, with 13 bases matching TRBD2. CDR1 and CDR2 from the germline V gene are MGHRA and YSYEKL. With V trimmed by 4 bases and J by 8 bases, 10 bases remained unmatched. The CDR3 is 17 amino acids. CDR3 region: CASSPPTSGRPKGELFF. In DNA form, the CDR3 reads TGCGCCAGCAGCCCCCCGACTAGCGGGAGGCCTAAAGGGGAGCTGTTTTTT.

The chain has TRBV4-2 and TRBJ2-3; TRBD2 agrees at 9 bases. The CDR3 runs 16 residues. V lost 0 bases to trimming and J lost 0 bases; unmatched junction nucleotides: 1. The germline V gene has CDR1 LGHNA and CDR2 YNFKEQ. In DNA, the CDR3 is TGTGCCAGCAGCCAAGATACTAGCGGGAGCACAGATACGCAGTATTTT. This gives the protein CASSQDTSGSTDTQYF.

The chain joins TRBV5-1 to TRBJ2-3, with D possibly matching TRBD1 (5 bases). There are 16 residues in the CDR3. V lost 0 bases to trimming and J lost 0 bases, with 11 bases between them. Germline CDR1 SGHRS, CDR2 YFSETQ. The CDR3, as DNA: TGCGCCAGCAGCTTGGCCAATAGGGGTAGCACAGATACGCAGTATTTT. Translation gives CASSLANRGSTDTQYF.

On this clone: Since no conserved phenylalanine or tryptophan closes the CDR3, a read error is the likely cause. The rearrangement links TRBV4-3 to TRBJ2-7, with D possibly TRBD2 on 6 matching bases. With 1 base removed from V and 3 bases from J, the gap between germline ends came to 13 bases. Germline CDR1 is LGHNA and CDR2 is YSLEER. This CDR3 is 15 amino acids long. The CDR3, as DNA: TGCGCCAGCAGCCAAGGGTTGGAGGGATTCTACGAGCAGTACCTC. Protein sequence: CASSQGLEGFYEQYL.

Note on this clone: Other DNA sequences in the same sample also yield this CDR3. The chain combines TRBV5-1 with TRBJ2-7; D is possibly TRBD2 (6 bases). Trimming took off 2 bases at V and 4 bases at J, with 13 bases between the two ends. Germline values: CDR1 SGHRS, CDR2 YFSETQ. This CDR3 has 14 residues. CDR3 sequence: CASSFGGLGYEQYF. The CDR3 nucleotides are TGCGCCAGCAGCTTCGGAGGGTTGGGTTACGAGCAGTACTTC.

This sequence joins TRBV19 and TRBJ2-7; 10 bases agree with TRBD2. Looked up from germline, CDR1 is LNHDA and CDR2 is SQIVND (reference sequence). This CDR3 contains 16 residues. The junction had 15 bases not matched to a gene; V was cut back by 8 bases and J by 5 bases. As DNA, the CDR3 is TGTGCCAGTGGGCCCAGCGGGAGGGCCGGGGATAACGAGCAGTACTTC. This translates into CASGPSGRAGDNEQYF. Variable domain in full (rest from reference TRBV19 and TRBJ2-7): DGGITQSPKYLFRKEGQNVTLSCEQNLNHDAMYWYRQDPGQGLRLIYYSQIVNDFQKGDIAEGYSVSREKKESFPLTVTSAQKNPTAFYLCASGPSGRAGDNEQYFGPGTRLTVT.

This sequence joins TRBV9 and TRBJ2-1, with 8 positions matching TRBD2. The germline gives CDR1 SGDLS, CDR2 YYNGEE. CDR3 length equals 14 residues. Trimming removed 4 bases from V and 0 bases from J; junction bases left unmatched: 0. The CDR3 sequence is CASSLAGSYNEQFF. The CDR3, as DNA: TGTGCCAGCAGCCTAGCGGGCTCCTACAATGAGCAGTTCTTC.

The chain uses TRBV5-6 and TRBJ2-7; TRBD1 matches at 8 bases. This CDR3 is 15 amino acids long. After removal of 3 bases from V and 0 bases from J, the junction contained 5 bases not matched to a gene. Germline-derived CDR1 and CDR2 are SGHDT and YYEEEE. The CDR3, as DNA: TGTGCCAGCAGCTCCTGGGACAGGAGCTCCTACGAGCAGTACTTC. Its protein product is CASSSWDRSSYEQYF.

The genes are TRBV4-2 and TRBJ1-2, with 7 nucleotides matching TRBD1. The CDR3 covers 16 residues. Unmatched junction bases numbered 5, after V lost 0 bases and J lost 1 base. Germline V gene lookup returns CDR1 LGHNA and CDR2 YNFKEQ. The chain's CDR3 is CASSQDFRQGNYGYTF. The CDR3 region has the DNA TGTGCCAGCAGCCAAGATTTTAGACAGGGTAACTATGGCTACACCTTC.

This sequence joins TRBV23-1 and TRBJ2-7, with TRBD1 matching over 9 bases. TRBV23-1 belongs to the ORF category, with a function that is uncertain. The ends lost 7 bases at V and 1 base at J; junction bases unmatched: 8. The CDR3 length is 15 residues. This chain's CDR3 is CASKNRDRASYEQYF. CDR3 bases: TGCGCCAGCAAAAACCGGGACAGGGCATCCTACGAGCAGTACTTC.

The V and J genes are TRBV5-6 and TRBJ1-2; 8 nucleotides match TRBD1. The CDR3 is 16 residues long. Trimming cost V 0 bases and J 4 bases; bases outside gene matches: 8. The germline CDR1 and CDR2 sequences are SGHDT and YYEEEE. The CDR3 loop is CASSLGDRRTPYGYTF. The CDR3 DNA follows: TGTGCCAGCAGCTTGGGGGACAGGAGGACTCCCTATGGCTACACCTTC. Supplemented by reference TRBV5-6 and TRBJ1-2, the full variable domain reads DAGVTQSPTHLIKTRGQQVTLRCSPKSGHDTVSWYQQALGQGPQFIFQYYEEEERQRGNFPDRFSGHQFPNYSSELNVNALLLGDSALYLCASSLGDRRTPYGYTFGSGTRLTVV.

CDR3 bases: TGTGCCAGCAGTTTAACGAATAGTCAGCCCCAGCATTTT. It translates to CASSLTNSQPQHF. The rearrangement uses TRBV28 and TRBJ1-5; D uncertain. Germline lookup yields CDR1 MDHEN and CDR2 SYDVKM. The V end was cut by 2 bases, the J end by 6 bases, with 8 bases between. The CDR3 covers 13 residues.

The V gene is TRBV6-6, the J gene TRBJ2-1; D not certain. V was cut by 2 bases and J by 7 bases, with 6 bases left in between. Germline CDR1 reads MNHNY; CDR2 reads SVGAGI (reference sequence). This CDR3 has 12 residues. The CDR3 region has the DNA TGTGCCAGCAGTTACGAGGTAAATGAGCAGTTCTTC. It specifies CASSYEVNEQFF.

This CDR3 is CASRSLAGGELFF. The CDR3, as DNA: TGTGCCAGCAGAAGTCTAGCGGGCGGGGAGCTGTTTTTT. The chain links TRBV7-3 to TRBJ2-2; 8 bases are a match to TRBD2. Unmatched junction bases numbered 4, after V lost 6 bases and J lost 7 bases. This CDR3 has 13 residues. Germline CDR1 reads SGHTA; CDR2 reads FQGTGA. The full variable domain, with the rest looked up from reference TRBV7-3 and TRBJ2-2, is GAGVSQTPSNKVTEKGKYVELRCDPISGHTALYWYRQSLGQGPEFLIYFQGTGAADDSGLPNDRFFAVRPEGSVSTLKIQRTERGDSAVYLCASRSLAGGELFFGEGSRLTVL.

The DNA of the CDR3 is TGTGCCAGCTCACTTTACCGTACCGGGACAGGATCCAATGAGCAGTTCTTC. It specifies CASSLYRTGTGSNEQFF. This chain joins TRBV18 and TRBJ2-1, with 8 bases matching TRBD1. Germline V gene lookup returns CDR1 KGHSH and CDR2 LQKENI. CDR3 length: 17 residues. J gave up 6 bases and V 4 bases, and 14 bases lay outside the gene matches.